The table lists the clone carrying this TCR beta chain with many counts. Its antigen is not identified. The source of the sample is a study of spatial heterogeneity in lung cancer. Study results and limitations: Expanded alpha and beta TCR counts within tumors tracked tumor mutation counts. The recorded estimate of tumor T cell coverage is approximately 7.7% for alpha chains and roughly 12% for beta chains.

The CDR3 sequence is 13 residues long. With 3 bases removed from V and 5 bases from J, the gap between germline ends came to 11 bases. In germline, CDR1 is SGDLS, CDR2 YYNGEE. Each CDR3 protein is one row after TCRdb ran MiXCR on the 5' RACE reads. Altogether fewer than 10,000 distinct CDR3 sequences are present, 4.5% to 6% being singletons, with the ten largest covering around 14%. Time point here: sample taken at primary tumor resection. Unsorted whole RNA of tumor, nontumor lung or frozen PBMC was sequenced. The TCR sequence derives from a female donor with early-stage non-small cell lung cancer. Sequenced material: lung tumor tissue, taken at surgery. This sequence joins TRBV9 and TRBJ2-5; D is possibly TRBD2 (6 bases). CDR3 protein: CASSGRDSETQYF. In DNA, the CDR3 is TGTGCCAGCAGCGGGAGGGACTCCGAGACCCAGTACTTC.